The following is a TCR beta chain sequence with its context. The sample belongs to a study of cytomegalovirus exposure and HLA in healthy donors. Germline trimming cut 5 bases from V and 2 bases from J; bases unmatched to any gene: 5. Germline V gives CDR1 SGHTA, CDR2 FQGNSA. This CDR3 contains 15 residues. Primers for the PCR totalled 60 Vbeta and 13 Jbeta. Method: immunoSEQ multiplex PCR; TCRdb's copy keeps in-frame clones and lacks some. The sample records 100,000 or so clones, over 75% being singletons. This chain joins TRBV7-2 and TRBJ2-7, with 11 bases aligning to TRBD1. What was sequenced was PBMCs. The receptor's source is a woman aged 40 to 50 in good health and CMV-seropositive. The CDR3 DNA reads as TGTGCCAGCAGCACCCAGGGACAGGGGGCCTACGAGCAGTACTTC. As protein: CASSTQGQGAYEQYF.